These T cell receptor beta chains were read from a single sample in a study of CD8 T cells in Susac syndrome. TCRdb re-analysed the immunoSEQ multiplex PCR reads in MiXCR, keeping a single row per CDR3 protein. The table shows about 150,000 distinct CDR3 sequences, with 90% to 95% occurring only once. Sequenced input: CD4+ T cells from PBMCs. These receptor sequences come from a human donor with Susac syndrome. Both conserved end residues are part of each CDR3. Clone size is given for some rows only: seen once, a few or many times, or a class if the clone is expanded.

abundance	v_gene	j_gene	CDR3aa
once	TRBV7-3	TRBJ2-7	CASSSGGSASYEQYF
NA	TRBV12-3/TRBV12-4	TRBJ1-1	CASSPTTLGTEAFF
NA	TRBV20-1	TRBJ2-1	CSAQGLAGEVEQFF
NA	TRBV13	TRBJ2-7	CASSLAPDEQYF
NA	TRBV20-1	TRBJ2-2	CSVFGPVSTGELFF
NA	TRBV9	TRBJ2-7	CASSETGLSYEQYF
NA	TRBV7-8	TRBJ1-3	CASSLVSGQGNTIYF
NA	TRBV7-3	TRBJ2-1	CASSSSGGSSYNEQFF
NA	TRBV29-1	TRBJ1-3	CSVRTIGNTIYF
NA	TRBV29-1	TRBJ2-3	CSVVPLAGGTDTQYF
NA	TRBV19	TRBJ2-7	CASNPGGGSYEQYF
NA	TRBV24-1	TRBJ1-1	CATSDGTGMKKAFF
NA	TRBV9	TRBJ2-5	CASSPEKGRETQYF
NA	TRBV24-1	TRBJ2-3	CATSDARGPDTQYF
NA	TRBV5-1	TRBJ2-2	CASSLAERPRTGELFF
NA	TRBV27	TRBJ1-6	CASRTHNSNSPLHF
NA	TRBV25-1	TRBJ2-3	CASILTGGVTDTQYF
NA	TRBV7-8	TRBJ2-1	CASSPPGTSMVRQFF
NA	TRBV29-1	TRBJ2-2	CSVALAGSSNTGELFF